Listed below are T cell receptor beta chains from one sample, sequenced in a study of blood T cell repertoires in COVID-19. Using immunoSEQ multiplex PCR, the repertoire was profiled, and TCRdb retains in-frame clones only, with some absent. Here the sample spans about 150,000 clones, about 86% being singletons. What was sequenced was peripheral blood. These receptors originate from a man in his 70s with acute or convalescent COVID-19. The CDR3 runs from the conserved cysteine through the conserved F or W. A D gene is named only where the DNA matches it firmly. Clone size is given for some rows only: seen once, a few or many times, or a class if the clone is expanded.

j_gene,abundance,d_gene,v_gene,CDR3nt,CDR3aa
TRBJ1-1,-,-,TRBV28,TGTGCCAGCAGTCCAGGACAGATGAACACTGAAGCTTTCTTT,CASSPGQMNTEAFF
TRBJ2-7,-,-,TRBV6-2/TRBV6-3,TGTGCCAGCAGTTATTTGGGCGCCTCCTACGAGCAGTACTTC,CASSYLGASYEQYF
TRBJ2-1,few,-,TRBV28,TGTGCCAGCAGTTTATTGCGGTTCCAGGGGAGGGCCAATGAGCAGTTCTTC,CASSLLRFQGRANEQFF
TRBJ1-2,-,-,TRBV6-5,TGTGCCAGCAGCTCAGGGCCACCTAACTATGGCTACACCTTC,CASSSGPPNYGYTF
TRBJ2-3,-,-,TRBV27,TGTGCCAGCAGTTCCCCTAATTCAGATACGCAGTATTTT,CASSSPNSDTQYF
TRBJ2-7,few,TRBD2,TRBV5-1,TGCGCCAGCAGCTTGGAGCCTAGCGGGAGTTTCGAGCAGTACTTC,CASSLEPSGSFEQYF
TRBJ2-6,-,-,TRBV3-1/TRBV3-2,TGTGCCAGCAGCCCGGGACTGGGCTCTGGGGCCAACGTCCTGACTTTC,CASSPGLGSGANVLTF
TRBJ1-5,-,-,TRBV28,TGTGCCAGCAGTTCCCCTGTGCAGCCCCAGCATTTT,CASSSPVQPQHF
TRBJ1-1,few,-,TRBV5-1,TGCGCCAGCAGCTTCGCAGGGGATCAAGCTTTCTTT,CASSFAGDQAFF
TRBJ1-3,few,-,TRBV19,TGTGCCAGTAGCCGAGACTCGAGCTCTGGAAACACCATATATTTT,CASSRDSSSGNTIYF
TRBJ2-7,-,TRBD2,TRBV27,TGTGCCAGCAGTTCTCTAGCGGTCTCCTACGAGCAGTACTTC,CASSSLAVSYEQYF
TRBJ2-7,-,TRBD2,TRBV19,TGTGCCAGCGCCCCGCGCGGGAGAGGGACGGGCGAGCAGTACTTC,CASAPRGRGTGEQYF
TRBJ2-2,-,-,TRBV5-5,TGTGCCAGTTCGGGGGGACATCCCACCGGGGAGCTGTTTTTT,CASSGGHPTGELFF
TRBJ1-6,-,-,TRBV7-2,TGTGCCAGCAGCTTAAACGCAGGGGATAATTCACCCCTCCACTTT,CASSLNAGDNSPLHF
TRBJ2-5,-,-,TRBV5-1,TGCGCCAGCAGCTTGGCGACGCTACCGGGAGAGACCCAGTACTTC,CASSLATLPGETQYF
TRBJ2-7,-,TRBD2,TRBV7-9,TGTGCCAGCAGCCCCCCTGGCGGGAGGGGCTCCTACGAGCAGTACTTC,CASSPPGGRGSYEQYF
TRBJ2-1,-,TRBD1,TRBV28,TGTGCCAGCAGGAGGCCCGGGACAGGGAGCGACAATGAGCAGTTCTTC,CASRRPGTGSDNEQFF
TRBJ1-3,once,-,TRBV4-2,TGTGCCAGCAGCCAAGAGTCTACAGGGAACACCATATATTTT,CASSQESTGNTIYF
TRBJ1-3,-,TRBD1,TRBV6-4,TGTGCCAGCAGTGGACAGGGCGCTTCAGGAAACACCATATATTTT,CASSGQGASGNTIYF
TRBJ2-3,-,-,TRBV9,TGTGCCAGCAGCGTATTAGGGGTGGGCACAGATACGCAGTATTTT,CASSVLGVGTDTQYF
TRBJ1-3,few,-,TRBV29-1,TGCAGCGCTGGGGCAGCTGGAAACACCATATATTTT,CSAGAAGNTIYF
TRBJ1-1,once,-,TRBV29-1,TGCAGCGACCAGGGGAACACTGAAGCTTTCTTT,CSDQGNTEAFF
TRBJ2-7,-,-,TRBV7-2,TGTGCCAGCAGCTTAGGACGACAGATCTACGAGCAGTACTTC,CASSLGRQIYEQYF
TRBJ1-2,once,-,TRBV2,TGTGCCAGCGGCCCTCCCGACGGGGAACGCTATGGCTACACCTTC,CASGPPDGERYGYTF
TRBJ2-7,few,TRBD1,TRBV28,TGTGCCAGCAGAGGAACCGGGACAGGGTCCTACGAGCAGTACTTC,CASRGTGTGSYEQYF
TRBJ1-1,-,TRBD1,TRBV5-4,TGTGCCAGCAGCGAAGGAGGACAGGTTGGTCGCACTGAAGCTTTCTTT,CASSEGGQVGRTEAFF
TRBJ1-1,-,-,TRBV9,TGTGCCAGCAGCGTGGGGGGATGGAACACTGAAGCTTTCTTT,CASSVGGWNTEAFF
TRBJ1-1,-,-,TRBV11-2,TGTGCCAGCAGCTTGTTGGGGGGCACTGAAGCTTTCTTT,CASSLLGGTEAFF
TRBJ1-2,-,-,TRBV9,TGTGCCAGCAGCGTCAGGGGAGAAGACTATGGCTACACCTTC,CASSVRGEDYGYTF
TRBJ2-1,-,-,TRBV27,TGTGCCAGCAGTTTAAGCCTTTTGGTTGCGGACTCCTACAATGAGCAGTTCTTC,CASSLSLLVADSYNEQFF
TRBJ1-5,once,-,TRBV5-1,TGCGCCAGCAGCGTCCAGGGGAATCAGCCCCAGCATTTT,CASSVQGNQPQHF
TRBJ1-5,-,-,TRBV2,TGTGCCAGCAGTGAGAGGACAGTGGATAGCAATCAGCCCCAGCATTTT,CASSERTVDSNQPQHF
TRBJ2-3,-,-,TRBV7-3,TGTGCCAGCAGCTTATTTGGGGGGATTGGCACAGATACGCAGTATTTT,CASSLFGGIGTDTQYF
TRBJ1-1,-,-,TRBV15,TGTGCCACCAGCAGAGCACAGGTGAACACTGAAGCTTTCTTT,CATSRAQVNTEAFF
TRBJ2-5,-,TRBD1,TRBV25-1,TGTGCCAGCAGTGAATTCGGGGACAGGGGGGAGACCCAGTACTTC,CASSEFGDRGETQYF